Presented here are 4 T cell receptor beta chains from one specimen sequenced in a study of T cell responses to AZD1222 COVID-19 vaccine (dated by TCRdb to about 2021). Libraries were built with the immunoSEQ multiplex PCR assay. The source is immuneACCESS, and TCRdb retained only in-frame sequences with V and J called. Part of the clones is not carried over; for the studies checked, unresolved V genes explain less than half of this, and the remainder is unexplained. This sample lists 150,000 to 180,000 clones; about 87% were detected once. The ten largest clonotypes hold around 3% of the sample. What this sample's time point label stands for: baseline before first vaccination. The sample in question was peripheral blood, obtained on day 0 of AZD1222 vaccination. The receptors originated from an adult in good health.

The CDR3 here is CASSWGTSGGTDTQYF. Here the CDR3 DNA reads TGTGCCAGCAGCTGGGGGACTAGCGGGGGCACAGATACGCAGTATTTT. This chain connects TRBV5-4 to TRBJ2-3; 13 bases are a match to TRBD2. Unmatched junction bases numbered 2, after V lost 3 bases and J lost 1 base. From germline, CDR1 is SGHNT and CDR2 YYREEE (reference sequence). CDR3 length: 16 residues.

This sequence joins TRBV4-3 and TRBJ1-5, with D possibly matching TRBD1 (6 bases). The CDR3 runs 15 residues. Germline values: CDR1 LGHNA, CDR2 YSLEER. V was shortened by 0 bases and J by 7 bases, with 13 bases between the two germline ends. The CDR3 region has the DNA TGCGCCAGCAGCCAAGATCTTGGGGGGCTGCAGCCCCAGCATTTT. Its translation is CASSQDLGGLQPQHF.

The chain has TRBV12-3 or TRBV12-4 and TRBJ2-6; no clear D gene. This CDR3 spans 13 amino acids. V dropped 6 bases and J dropped 4 bases, with 7 bases sitting between them. The CDR3 sequence: CASSRSGANVLTF. CDR3 nucleotides: TGTGCCAGCAGCCGGAGCGGGGCCAACGTCCTGACTTTC.

The chain links TRBV11-2 to TRBJ2-1, with TRBD2 matching over 12 bases. With 6 bases clipped from V and 0 bases from J, the junction kept 9 bases outside the gene matches. CDR3 length: 18 residues. Germline V lookup: CDR1 SGHAT, CDR2 FQNNGV. CDR3 nucleotides: TGTGCCAGCAGTTACTCCCTAGCGGGGGGGAGCTCCTACAATGAGCAGTTCTTC. Residues: CASSYSLAGGSSYNEQFF. The complete variable domain, with remaining parts taken from reference TRBV11-2 and TRBJ2-1, reads EAGVAQSPRYKIIEKRQSVAFWCNPISGHATLYWYQQILGQGPKLLIQFQNNGVVDDSQLPKDRFSAERLKGVDSTLKIQPAKLEDSAVYLCASSYSLAGGSSYNEQFFGPGTRLTVL.